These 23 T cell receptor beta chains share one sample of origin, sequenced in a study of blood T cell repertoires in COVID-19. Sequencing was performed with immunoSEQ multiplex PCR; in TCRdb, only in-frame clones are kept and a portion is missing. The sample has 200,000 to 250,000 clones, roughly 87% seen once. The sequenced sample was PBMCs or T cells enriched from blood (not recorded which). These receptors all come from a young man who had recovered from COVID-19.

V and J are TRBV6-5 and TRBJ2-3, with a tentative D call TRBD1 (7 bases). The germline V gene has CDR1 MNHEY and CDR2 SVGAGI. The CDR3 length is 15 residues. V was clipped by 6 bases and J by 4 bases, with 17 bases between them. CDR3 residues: CASRVSGGMSDTQYF. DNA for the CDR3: TGTGCCAGCAGAGTATCAGGGGGGATGTCAGATACGCAGTATTTT.

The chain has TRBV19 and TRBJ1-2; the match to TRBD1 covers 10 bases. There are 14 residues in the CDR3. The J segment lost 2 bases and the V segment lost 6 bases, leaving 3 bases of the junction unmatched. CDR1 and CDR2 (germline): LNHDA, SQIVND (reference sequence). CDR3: CASSRQGANYGYTF. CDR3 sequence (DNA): TGTGCCAGTAGCCGACAGGGGGCGAACTATGGCTACACCTTC.

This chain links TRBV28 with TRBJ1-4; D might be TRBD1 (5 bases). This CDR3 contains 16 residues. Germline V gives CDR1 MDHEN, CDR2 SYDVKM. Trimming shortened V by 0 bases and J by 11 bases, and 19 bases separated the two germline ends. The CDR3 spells CASSLWGGTDEKKLFF. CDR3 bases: TGTGCCAGCAGTTTATGGGGCGGGACCGATGAAAAGAAACTGTTTTTT.

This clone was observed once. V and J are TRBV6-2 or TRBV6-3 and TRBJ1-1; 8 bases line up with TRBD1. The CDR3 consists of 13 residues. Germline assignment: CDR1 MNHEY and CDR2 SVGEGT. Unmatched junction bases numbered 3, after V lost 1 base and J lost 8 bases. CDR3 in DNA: TGTGCCAGCAGTTACTTTCGACAGGGGGAAGCTTTCTTT. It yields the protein CASSYFRQGEAFF.

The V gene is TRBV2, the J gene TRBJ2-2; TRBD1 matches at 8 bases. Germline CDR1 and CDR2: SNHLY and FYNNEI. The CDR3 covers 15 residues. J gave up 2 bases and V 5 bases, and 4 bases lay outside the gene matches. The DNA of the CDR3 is TGTGCCAGCAGTCTAGACAGGGGAAACACCGGGGAGCTGTTTTTT. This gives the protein CASSLDRGNTGELFF.

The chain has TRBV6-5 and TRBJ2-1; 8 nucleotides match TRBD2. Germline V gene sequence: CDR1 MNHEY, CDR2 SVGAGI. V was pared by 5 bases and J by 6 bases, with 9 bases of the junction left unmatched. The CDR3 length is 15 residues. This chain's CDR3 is CASSTPGGISNEQFF. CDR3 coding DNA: TGTGCCAGCAGTACCCCGGGGGGGATCTCCAATGAGCAGTTCTTC.

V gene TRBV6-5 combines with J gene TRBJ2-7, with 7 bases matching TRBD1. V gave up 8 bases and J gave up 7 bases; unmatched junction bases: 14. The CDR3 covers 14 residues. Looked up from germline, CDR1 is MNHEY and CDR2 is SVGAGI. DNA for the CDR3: TGTGCCAGCCGTTTCCGGGACAGCCATGGGGAGCAGTACTTC. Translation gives CASRFRDSHGEQYF.

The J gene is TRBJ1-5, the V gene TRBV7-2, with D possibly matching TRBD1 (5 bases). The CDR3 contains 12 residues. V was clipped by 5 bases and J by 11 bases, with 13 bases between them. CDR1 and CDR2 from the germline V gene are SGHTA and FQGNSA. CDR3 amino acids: CASSPLEGAQHF. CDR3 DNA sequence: TGTGCCAGCAGCCCCTTAGAAGGGGCCCAGCATTTT.

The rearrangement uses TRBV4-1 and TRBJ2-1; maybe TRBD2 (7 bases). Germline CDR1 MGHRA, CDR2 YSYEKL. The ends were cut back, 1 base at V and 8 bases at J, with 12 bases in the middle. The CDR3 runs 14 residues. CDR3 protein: CASSQGGGGDEQFF. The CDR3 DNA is TGCGCCAGCAGCCAAGGTGGGGGGGGCGATGAGCAGTTCTTC.

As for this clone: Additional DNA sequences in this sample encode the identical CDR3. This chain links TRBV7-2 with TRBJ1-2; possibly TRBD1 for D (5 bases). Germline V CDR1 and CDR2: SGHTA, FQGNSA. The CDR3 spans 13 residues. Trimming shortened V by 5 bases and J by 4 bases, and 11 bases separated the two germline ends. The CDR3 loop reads CASSLGGTYGYTF. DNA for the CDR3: TGTGCCAGCAGCCTCGGGGGGACCTATGGCTACACCTTC. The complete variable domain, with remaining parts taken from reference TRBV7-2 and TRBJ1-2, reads GAGVSQSPSNKVTEKGKDVELRCDPISGHTALYWYRQSLGQGLEFLIYFQGNSAPDKSGLPSDRFSAERTGGSVSTLTIQRTQQEDSAVYLCASSLGGTYGYTFGSGTRLTVV.

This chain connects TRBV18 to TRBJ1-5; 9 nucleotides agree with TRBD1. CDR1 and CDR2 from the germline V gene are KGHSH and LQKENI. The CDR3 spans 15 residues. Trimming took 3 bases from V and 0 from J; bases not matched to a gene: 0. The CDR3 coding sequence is TGTGCCAGCTCACCGACAGGGGGTAGCAATCAGCCCCAGCATTTT. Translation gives CASSPTGGSNQPQHF.

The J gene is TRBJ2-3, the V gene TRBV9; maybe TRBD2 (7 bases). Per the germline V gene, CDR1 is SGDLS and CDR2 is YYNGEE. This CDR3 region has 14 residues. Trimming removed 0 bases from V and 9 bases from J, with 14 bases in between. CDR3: CASSVVGGAGTQYF. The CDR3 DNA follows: TGTGCCAGCAGCGTAGTAGGGGGAGCGGGAACGCAGTATTTT.

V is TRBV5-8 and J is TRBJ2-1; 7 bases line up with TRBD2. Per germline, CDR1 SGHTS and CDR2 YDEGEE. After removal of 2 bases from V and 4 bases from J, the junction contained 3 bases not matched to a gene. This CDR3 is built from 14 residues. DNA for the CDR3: TGTGCCAGCAGCTTTGGCGGGGGTTACAATGAGCAGTTCTTC. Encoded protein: CASSFGGGYNEQFF.

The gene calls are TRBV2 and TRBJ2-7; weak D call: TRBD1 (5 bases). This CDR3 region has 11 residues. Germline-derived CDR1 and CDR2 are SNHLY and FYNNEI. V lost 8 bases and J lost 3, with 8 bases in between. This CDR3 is CASSTGYEQYF. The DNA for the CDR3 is TGTGCCAGCTCAACAGGCTACGAGCAGTACTTC.

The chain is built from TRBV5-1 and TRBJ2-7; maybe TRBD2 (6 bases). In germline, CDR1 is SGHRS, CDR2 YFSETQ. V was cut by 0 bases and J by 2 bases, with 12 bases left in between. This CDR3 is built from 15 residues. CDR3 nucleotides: TGCGCCAGCAGCTTGGGACCGGGACTGGCCTACGAGCAGTACTTC. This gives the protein CASSLGPGLAYEQYF.

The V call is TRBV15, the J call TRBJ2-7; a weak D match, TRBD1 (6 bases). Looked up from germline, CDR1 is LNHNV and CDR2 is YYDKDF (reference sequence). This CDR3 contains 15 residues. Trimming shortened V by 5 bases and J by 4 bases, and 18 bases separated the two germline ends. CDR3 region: CATSSHRVGWYEQYF. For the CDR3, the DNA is TGTGCCACCAGCTCTCACAGGGTCGGCTGGTACGAGCAGTACTTC. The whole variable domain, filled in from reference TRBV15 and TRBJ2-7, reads DAMVIQNPRYQVTQFGKPVTLSCSQTLNHNVMYWYQQKSSQAPKLLFHYYDKDFNNEADTPDNFQSRRPNTSFCFLDIRSPGLGDTAMYLCATSSHRVGWYEQYFGPGTRLTVT.

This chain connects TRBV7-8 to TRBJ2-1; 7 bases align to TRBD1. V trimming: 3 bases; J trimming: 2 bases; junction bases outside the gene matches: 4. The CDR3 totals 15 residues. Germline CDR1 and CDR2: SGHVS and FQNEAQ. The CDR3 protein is CASSFRDRAYNEQFF. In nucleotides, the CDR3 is TGTGCCAGCAGCTTTAGGGACAGAGCCTACAATGAGCAGTTCTTC.

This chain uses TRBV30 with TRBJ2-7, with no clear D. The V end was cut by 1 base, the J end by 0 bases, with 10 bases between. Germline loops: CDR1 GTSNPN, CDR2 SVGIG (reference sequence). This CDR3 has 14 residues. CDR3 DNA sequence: TGTGCCTGGAGTGCTGGCGGCCGCTCCTACGAGCAGTACTTC. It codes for CAWSAGGRSYEQYF. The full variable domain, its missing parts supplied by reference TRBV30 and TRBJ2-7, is SQTIHQWPATLVQPVGSPLSLECTVEGTSNPNLYWYRQAAGRGLQLLFYSVGIGQISSEVPQNLSASRPQDRQFILSSKKLLLSDSGFYLCAWSAGGRSYEQYFGPGTRLTVT.

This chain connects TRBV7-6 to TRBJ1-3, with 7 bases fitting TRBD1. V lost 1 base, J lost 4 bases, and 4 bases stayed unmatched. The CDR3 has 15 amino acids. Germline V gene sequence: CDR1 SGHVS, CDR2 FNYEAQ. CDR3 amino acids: CASSLEGTAGNTIYF. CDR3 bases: TGTGCCAGCAGCTTAGAAGGGACAGCAGGAAACACCATATATTTT.

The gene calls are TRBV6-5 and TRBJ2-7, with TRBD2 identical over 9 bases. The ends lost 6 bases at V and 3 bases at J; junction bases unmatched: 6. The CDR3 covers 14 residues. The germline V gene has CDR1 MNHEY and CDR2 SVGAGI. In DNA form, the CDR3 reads TGTGCCAGCAGGGAGGGGACTAGCTTCTACGAGCAGTACTTC. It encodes CASREGTSFYEQYF.

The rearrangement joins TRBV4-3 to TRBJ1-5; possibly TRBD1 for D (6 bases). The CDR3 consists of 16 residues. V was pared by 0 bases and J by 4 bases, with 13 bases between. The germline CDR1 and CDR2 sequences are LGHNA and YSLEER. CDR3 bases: TGCGCCAGCAGCCAAGACCACAGGGCGTGGAATCAGCCCCAGCATTTT. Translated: CASSQDHRAWNQPQHF.

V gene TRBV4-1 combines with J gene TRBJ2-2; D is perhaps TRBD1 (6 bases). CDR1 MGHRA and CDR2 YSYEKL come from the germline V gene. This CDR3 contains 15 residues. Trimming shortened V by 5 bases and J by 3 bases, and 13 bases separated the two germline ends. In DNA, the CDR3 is TGCGCCAGCAGCTCCATGACAGGAGACACCGGGGAGCTGTTTTTT. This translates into CASSSMTGDTGELFF.

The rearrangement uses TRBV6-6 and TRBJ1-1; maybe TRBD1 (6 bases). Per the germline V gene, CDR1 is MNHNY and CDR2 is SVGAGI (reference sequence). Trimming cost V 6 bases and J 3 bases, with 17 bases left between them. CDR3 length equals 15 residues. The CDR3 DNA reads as TGTGCCAGCAGACCGACAGGACCCGGGGACACTGAAGCTTTCTTT. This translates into CASRPTGPGDTEAFF.